These 16 T cell receptor beta chains were all obtained from the same sample, sequenced in a study of blood T cell repertoires in COVID-19. The data were produced by immunoSEQ multiplex PCR, yet TCRdb's version contains in-frame clones alone and is incomplete. The table records 68,000 or so clones, roughly 80% of them present only once. The sample taken for sequencing was peripheral blood. These receptors came from a human donor in a cohort sampled during active COVID-19.

This clone showed up many times. This rearrangement joins TRBV9 to TRBJ2-7; possibly TRBD1 for D (5 bases). CDR3 length: 14 residues. Germline loops: CDR1 SGDLS, CDR2 YYNGEE. V lost 4 bases and J 2 bases, leaving 13 bases between the germline ends. CDR3 DNA: TGTGCCAGCAGCCCCGTAAACAGGCCCTACGAGCAGTACTTC. It yields the protein CASSPVNRPYEQYF. Full variable domain (rest looked up from reference TRBV9 and TRBJ2-7): DSGVTQTPKHLITATGQRVTLRCSPRSGDLSVYWYQQSLDQGLQFLIQYYNGEERAKGNILERFSAQQFPDLHSELNLSSLELGDSALYFCASSPVNRPYEQYFGPGTRLTVT.

The V call is TRBV24-1, the J call TRBJ2-5, with no clear D. The germline CDR1 and CDR2 sequences are KGHDR and SFDVKD. The CDR3 has 15 residues. Between the trimmed V and J ends, which lost 2 bases and 5 bases, there was a span of 14 bases. The CDR3 is CATSDSSSPQETQYF. The CDR3 DNA follows: TGTGCCACCAGTGATTCCTCTTCACCACAGGAGACCCAGTACTTC.

V and J are TRBV6-5 and TRBJ1-6; 7 bases are shared with TRBD1. The CDR3 runs 13 residues. Germline-derived CDR1 and CDR2 are MNHEY and SVGAGI. After removal of 10 bases from V and 7 bases from J, the junction contained 7 bases not matched to a gene. The CDR3 coding sequence is TGTGCCACCGGGACAGAACTAAATTCACCCCTCCACTTT. This gives the protein CATGTELNSPLHF.

This chain links TRBV6-5 with TRBJ1-1; D perhaps matches TRBD1 (6 bases). Germline lookup yields CDR1 MNHEY and CDR2 SVGAGI. The germline V and J ends were trimmed by 5 bases and 6 bases, with 19 bases remaining between them. This CDR3 is 15 amino acids long. CDR3 in DNA: TGTGCCAGCAGTCCACGATTAACAGGGTACGCTGAAGCTTTCTTT. Protein: CASSPRLTGYAEAFF.

On this clone itself: The junction and the germline gene differ at one end; a read error may be behind it. This chain connects TRBV11-2 to TRBJ2-4; the match to TRBD2 covers 11 bases. The CDR3 sequence is 19 residues long. From germline, CDR1 is SGHAT and CDR2 FQNNGV. The CDR3 loop reads CAGSLGTGLAALAKSIQYF. The CDR3, as DNA: TGTGCCGGCAGCTTAGGGACGGGACTAGCGGCACTAGCCAAAAGCATTCAGTACTTC.

This clone turned up a few times. The J gene is TRBJ1-3, the V gene TRBV6-1; 11 bases match TRBD1. Germline V gives CDR1 MNHNS, CDR2 SASEGT. The junction had 5 bases not matched to a gene; V was cut back by 3 bases and J by 4 bases. This CDR3 comprises 16 residues. DNA for the CDR3: TGTGCCAGCAGTGATCGGACAGGGGGCCTGGGAAACACCATATATTTT. It encodes CASSDRTGGLGNTIYF.

V and J are TRBV10-3 and TRBJ1-1; TRBD1 might be the D (5 bases). The CDR3 spans 14 residues. CDR1 ENHRY and CDR2 SYGVKD come from the germline V gene. V was trimmed by 10 bases and J by 1 base, leaving 16 bases between them. The CDR3 loop reads CATRLVQGNTEAFF. CDR3 sequence (DNA): TGTGCCACCCGTTTGGTCCAGGGGAACACTGAAGCTTTCTTT.

Only a few counts were recorded for this clone. The chain has TRBV7-2 and TRBJ2-5; weak D call: TRBD1 (5 bases). The CDR3 extends over 13 amino acids. V shed 4 bases and J shed 9 bases, with 15 bases lying between them. CDR1 is SGHTA, CDR2 FQGNSA, per germline. The CDR3: CASSSGWGWAQYF. Here the CDR3 DNA reads TGTGCCAGCAGCTCAGGCTGGGGCTGGGCCCAGTACTTC.

This clone was detected only a few times. The chain couples TRBV4-1 to TRBJ2-7, with unresolved D. Trimming removed 4 bases at V and 1 base at J, with 17 bases between. The CDR3 runs 16 residues. CDR1 is MGHRA and CDR2 is YSYEKL in the germline V gene. CDR3 coding DNA: TGCGCCAGCAGCCCAAGCCCCACCTACCCATCCTACGAGCAGTACTTC. Translation gives CASSPSPTYPSYEQYF.

Comment on this clone: An end of the junction differs from the germline gene, which may be a read error. The chain employs TRBV7-8 and TRBJ2-5, with TRBD2 as a possible D gene (6 bases). CDR1 SGHVS and CDR2 FQNEAQ come from the germline V gene. There are 18 residues in the CDR3. In DNA form, the CDR3 reads TGTGCCAGCAGCCCGCTAGACCTAGGGACTCGCTCCCAAGGGACCCAGTACTTC. Residues: CASSPLDLGTRSQGTQYF.

The CDR3 coding sequence is TGTGCCAGCAGCGTGGAGGGGGCTCGGGATGAAAAACTGTTTTTT. Its protein product is CASSVEGARDEKLFF. This chain joins TRBV7-8 and TRBJ1-4; TRBD1 aligns across 7 bases. Per the germline V gene, CDR1 is SGHVS and CDR2 is FQNEAQ. This CDR3 is 15 amino acids long. The V segment lost 5 bases and the J segment 6 bases; nucleotides outside the gene matches: 9. The entire variable domain, with the rest obtained from reference TRBV7-8 and TRBJ1-4, is as follows: GAGVSQSPRYKVAKRGQDVALRCDPISGHVSLFWYQQALGQGPEFLTYFQNEAQLDKSGLPSDRFFAERPEGSVSTLKIQRTQQEDSAVYLCASSVEGARDEKLFFGSGTQLSVL.

Turning to this clone: At one boundary the junction diverges from the germline segment, which might be a read error. The chain joins TRBV6-5 to TRBJ1-1, with D perhaps matching TRBD1 (5 bases). The CDR3 loop spans 13 amino acids. Germline CDR1 reads MNHEY; CDR2 reads SVGAGI. CDR3 amino acids: CASRPVGTANRVF. DNA of the CDR3: TGTGCCAGCAGACCAGTCGGGACTGCTAATCGGGTTTTT.

The chain uses TRBV2 and TRBJ2-7; D is possibly TRBD2 (5 bases). There are 14 residues in the CDR3. CDR1 and CDR2 from the germline V gene are SNHLY and FYNNEI. V lost 3 bases and J 0 bases, leaving 9 bases between the germline ends. The CDR3, as DNA: TGTGCCAGCAGTGAGAGGGCATACTCCTACGAGCAGTACTTC. This encodes CASSERAYSYEQYF.

This chain joins TRBV5-1 and TRBJ2-1; D is uncertain. The CDR3 has 16 amino acids. CDR1 is SGHRS and CDR2 is YFSETQ in the germline V gene. V was cut by 0 bases and J by 2 bases, with 12 bases left in between. The CDR3 DNA reads as TGCGCCAGCAGCTTGGTTTCGAGGCAGACCTACAATGAGCAGTTCTTC. It translates to CASSLVSRQTYNEQFF.

As DNA, the CDR3 is TGTGCCAGCAGCAAATCAGGGGGCCCCTATGGCTACACCTTC. This encodes CASSKSGGPYGYTF. This rearrangement joins TRBV25-1 to TRBJ1-2; 8 nucleotides agree with TRBD1. Germline V gene data show CDR1 as MGHDK and CDR2 as SYGVNS. The CDR3 totals 14 residues. Trimming at V came to 6 bases and at J to 4 bases, leaving 7 bases not matched to a gene.

CDR3: CAWGQTNQPQHF. CDR3 in DNA: TGTGCCTGGGGACAGACAAATCAGCCCCAGCATTTT. V gene TRBV30 combines with J gene TRBJ1-5, with a possible D match to TRBD1 (6 bases). Germline CDR1 reads GTSNPN; CDR2 reads SVGIG (reference sequence). The germline V and J ends were trimmed by 5 bases and 4 bases, with 9 bases remaining between them. CDR3 length: 12 amino acids. The variable domain in full, with the rest retrieved from reference TRBV30 and TRBJ1-5, is SQTIHQWPATLVQPVGSPLSLECTVEGTSNPNLYWYRQAAGRGLQLLFYSVGIGQISSEVPQNLSASRPQDRQFILSSKKLLLSDSGFYLCAWGQTNQPQHFGDGTRLSIL.